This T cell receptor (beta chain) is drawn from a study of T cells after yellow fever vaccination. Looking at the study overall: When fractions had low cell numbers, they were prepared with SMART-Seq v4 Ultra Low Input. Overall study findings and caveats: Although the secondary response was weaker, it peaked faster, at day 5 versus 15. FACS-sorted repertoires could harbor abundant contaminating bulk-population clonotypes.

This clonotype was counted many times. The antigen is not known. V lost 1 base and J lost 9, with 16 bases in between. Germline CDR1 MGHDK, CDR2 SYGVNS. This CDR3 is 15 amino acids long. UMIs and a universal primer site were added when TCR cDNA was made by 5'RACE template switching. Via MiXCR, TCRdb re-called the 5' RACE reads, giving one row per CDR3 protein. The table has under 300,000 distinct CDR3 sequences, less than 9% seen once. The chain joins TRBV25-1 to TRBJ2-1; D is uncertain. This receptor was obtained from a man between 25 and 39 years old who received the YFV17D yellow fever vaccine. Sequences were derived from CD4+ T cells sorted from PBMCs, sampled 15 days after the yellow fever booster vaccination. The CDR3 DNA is TGTGCCAGCAGTGAATCCACTCATATCGCCGGTGAGCAGTTCTTC. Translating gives CASSESTHIAGEQFF.